The 26 T cell receptor beta chains reported below all come from one sample, sequenced in a study of blood T cell repertoires in COVID-19. The method was immunoSEQ multiplex PCR; TCRdb's version includes in-frame clones alone and lacks a portion of them. This table has a few hundred thousand clones, around 90% appearing once. The sequencing input was PBMCs or T cells enriched from blood (not recorded which). Source of these receptors: a man under 40 who had recovered from COVID-19.

In this sample, this clone turned up once. This chain uses TRBV6-5 with TRBJ2-7; 7 bases fit TRBD1. The V segment lost 4 bases and the J segment 4 bases; nucleotides outside the gene matches: 10. This CDR3 spans 15 amino acids. The germline CDR1 and CDR2 sequences are MNHEY and SVGAGI. CDR3 loop: CASSLPGQPLYEQYF. CDR3 DNA: TGTGCCAGCAGTTTACCGGGACAGCCACTTTACGAGCAGTACTTC.

The chain carries TRBV7-9 and TRBJ2-7; D may be TRBD1 (5 bases). V lost 4 bases, J lost 2 bases, and 12 bases lay in between. The germline V gene encodes CDR1 SEHNR and CDR2 FQNEAQ (reference sequence). The CDR3 sequence is 14 residues long. The CDR3 region is CASSSDSGPYEQYF. The CDR3 nucleotides read TGTGCCAGCAGCTCCGACAGTGGCCCCTACGAGCAGTACTTC.

V is TRBV5-5 and J is TRBJ1-2; D call uncertain. The V and J ends lost 4 bases and 1 base respectively, with 11 bases between them. The CDR3 contains 14 residues. Per the germline V gene, CDR1 is SGHKS and CDR2 is YYEKEE (reference sequence). For the CDR3, the DNA is TGTGCCAGCAGCCCCGGGGTGCTTAACTATGGCTACACCTTC. Translated: CASSPGVLNYGYTF.

The chain has TRBV12-3 or TRBV12-4 and TRBJ2-1; the match to TRBD1 covers 7 bases. The CDR3 spans 13 residues. V trimming: 6 bases; J trimming: 4 bases; junction bases outside the gene matches: 3. CDR3 coding DNA: TGTGCCAGCAGGACAGGGATGTACAATGAGCAGTTCTTC. Protein: CASRTGMYNEQFF.

The chain employs TRBV6-5 and TRBJ2-2; the match to TRBD1 covers 9 bases. CDR1 MNHEY and CDR2 SVGAGI come from the germline V gene. Trimming at V came to 4 bases and at J to 7 bases, leaving 7 bases not matched to a gene. CDR3 length: 15 amino acids. The CDR3, as DNA: TGTGCCAGCAGTTCCTACAGGGGGCTAGGCGGGGAGCTGTTTTTT. Its protein product is CASSSYRGLGGELFF.

Turning to this clone: Other DNA sequences in this specimen translate into the identical CDR3. V gene TRBV5-1 combines with J gene TRBJ1-1; the D gene is possibly TRBD1 (6 bases). Trimming pared 3 bases from V and 0 bases from J, leaving 9 bases between. The CDR3 sequence is 14 residues long. The V gene's germline CDR1 is SGHRS and CDR2 YFSETQ. DNA of the CDR3: TGCGCCAGCAGCTCCGGACAGTTGAACACTGAAGCTTTCTTT. Translating gives CASSSGQLNTEAFF.

This clone was found once. The V and J genes are TRBV5-4 and TRBJ2-7; TRBD2 agrees at 8 bases. Losses at the gene ends were 6 bases for V and 3 bases for J; bases not matched to a gene: 11. CDR3 length: 15 amino acids. Germline V gives CDR1 SGHNT, CDR2 YYREEE (reference sequence). The CDR3 spells CASTPPGGADYEQYF. DNA for the CDR3: TGTGCCAGCACCCCCCCGGGGGGGGCGGACTACGAGCAGTACTTC.

The chain carries TRBV5-1 and TRBJ2-2, with a tentative D call TRBD2 (5 bases). The germline V gene has CDR1 SGHRS and CDR2 YFSETQ. V lost 2 bases, J lost 4 bases, and 15 bases lay in between. This CDR3 spans 16 amino acids. CDR3 residues: CASSLPLLGATGELFF. CDR3 DNA: TGCGCCAGCAGCTTACCCTTACTAGGAGCCACCGGGGAGCTGTTTTTT.

The chain links TRBV9 to TRBJ1-3; tentatively, D is TRBD1 (5 bases). CDR1 and CDR2 (germline): SGDLS, YYNGEE. The CDR3 extends over 17 amino acids. V was cut by 2 bases and J by 2 bases, with 17 bases left in between. This CDR3 is CASSVEAGPWAGNTIYF. DNA of the CDR3: TGTGCCAGCAGCGTCGAGGCGGGACCCTGGGCTGGAAACACCATATATTTT.

The chain combines TRBV7-2 with TRBJ2-3, with D unclear. The CDR3 is made up of 14 amino acids. The germline V gene has CDR1 SGHTA and CDR2 FQGNSA. Trimming left V 3 bases short and J 0 bases short, with 7 bases between. The CDR3 protein is CASSFQASTDTQYF. The CDR3 nucleotides read TGTGCCAGCAGCTTCCAGGCGAGCACAGATACGCAGTATTTT.

This clone is a singleton in its sample. The chain combines TRBV7-9 with TRBJ1-5; 8 bases line up with TRBD1. This CDR3 is 15 amino acids long. CDR1 is SEHNR, CDR2 FQNEAQ, per germline (reference sequence). Trimming at V came to 4 bases and at J to 1 base, leaving 3 bases not matched to a gene. CDR3 DNA: TGTGCCAGCAGCTGGGGGACAGGAAGCAATCAGCCCCAGCATTTT. Translating it yields CASSWGTGSNQPQHF.

Of note for this clone: The germline gene is not matched at one end of the junction; a read error may be the cause. This chain connects TRBV19 to TRBJ2-7; 10 bases line up with TRBD1. The V gene's germline CDR1 is LNHDA and CDR2 SQIVND (reference sequence). The CDR3 sequence is 13 residues long. This CDR3 is CASSIGTGDEQYF. DNA for the CDR3: TGTGCCAGTAGCATAGGGACAGGGGACGAGCAGTACTTC.

The chain recombines TRBV10-3 with TRBJ2-2; D is possibly TRBD1 (6 bases). This CDR3 has 14 residues. The V gene's germline CDR1 is ENHRY and CDR2 SYGVKD. Trimming removed 5 bases from V and 2 bases from J, with 9 bases in between. CDR3 nucleotide sequence: TGTGCCATCAGTTCCAGGGGAAACACCGGGGAGCTGTTTTTT. Residues: CAISSRGNTGELFF.

The gene calls are TRBV11-3 and TRBJ2-7; D perhaps matches TRBD2 (7 bases). Per germline, CDR1 SGHNT and CDR2 YENEEA. Trimming cost V 1 base and J 6 bases, with 13 bases left between them. The CDR3 loop spans 14 amino acids. The CDR3 reads CASSLGGGGLEQYF. In DNA, the CDR3 is TGTGCCAGCAGCTTAGGCGGGGGCGGCCTCGAGCAGTACTTC.

V gene TRBV5-8 combines with J gene TRBJ1-2, with unresolved D. Trimming took off 4 bases at V and 7 bases at J, with 17 bases between the two ends. The CDR3 totals 14 residues. Germline V gene sequence: CDR1 SGHTS, CDR2 YDEGEE. Here the CDR3 DNA reads TGTGCCAGCAGCCTTAACCCTAGCCCATCTGGCTACACCTTC. This codes for CASSLNPSPSGYTF. Using reference TRBV5-8 and TRBJ1-2 for the parts outside the CDR3, the full variable domain is EAGVTQSPTHLIKTRGQQATLRCSPISGHTSVYWYQQALGLGLQFLLWYDEGEERNRGNFPPRFSGRQFPNYSSELNVNALELEDSALYLCASSLNPSPSGYTFGSGTRLTVV.

The V call is TRBV19, the J call TRBJ2-7, with 10 bases that match TRBD1. After removal of 3 bases from V and 4 bases from J, the junction contained 6 bases not matched to a gene. Germline V CDR1 and CDR2: LNHDA, SQIVND (reference sequence). This CDR3 has 15 amino acids. The CDR3 nucleotides are TGTGCCAGTAGTATTACCGGGACAGGGGTTTACGAGCAGTACTTC. The encoded protein is CASSITGTGVYEQYF.

This sequence joins TRBV18 and TRBJ1-1; possibly TRBD1 for D (5 bases). CDR3 length equals 15 residues. The germline gives CDR1 KGHSH, CDR2 LQKENI. Between the trimmed V and J ends, which lost 4 bases and 2 bases, there was a span of 14 bases. This chain's CDR3 is CASSQGPGHNTEAFF. Written as DNA, the CDR3 is TGTGCCAGCTCACAAGGGCCCGGACACAACACTGAAGCTTTCTTT.

The genes are TRBV28 and TRBJ2-2; 8 positions agree with TRBD1. The germline V gene has CDR1 MDHEN and CDR2 SYDVKM. After removal of 5 bases from V and 4 bases from J, the junction contained 6 bases not matched to a gene. The CDR3 extends over 15 amino acids. Here the CDR3 DNA reads TGTGCCAGCAGTCAACTGGACAGGGCCACCGGGGAGCTGTTTTTT. This encodes CASSQLDRATGELFF.

The J gene is TRBJ2-1, the V gene TRBV7-9; 9 bases map to TRBD2. CDR3 length: 16 amino acids. V lost 5 bases to trimming and J lost 4 bases; unmatched junction nucleotides: 9. Germline V CDR1 and CDR2: SEHNR, FQNEAQ (reference sequence). The CDR3 loop is CASSPKAAGGYNEQFF. CDR3 sequence (DNA): TGTGCCAGCAGCCCTAAAGCGGCGGGGGGGTACAATGAGCAGTTCTTC.

The gene calls are TRBV2 and TRBJ1-5; no clear D. Trimming took 7 bases from V and 1 from J, leaving 17 bases between them. CDR1 is SNHLY and CDR2 is FYNNEI in the germline V gene. The CDR3 is 16 amino acids. The CDR3, as DNA: TGTGCCAGCAAAATCTCGATGCTACGGAGCAATCAGCCCCAGCATTTT. Translating gives CASKISMLRSNQPQHF.

CDR3 DNA: TGCGCCAGCAGATCGGGACAGATAGACACTGAAGCTTTCTTT. It codes for CASRSGQIDTEAFF. The chain is built from TRBV5-1 and TRBJ1-1; 7 nucleotides line up with TRBD1. V lost 5 bases to trimming and J lost 3 bases; unmatched junction nucleotides: 7. In germline, CDR1 is SGHRS, CDR2 YFSETQ. The CDR3 extends over 14 amino acids.

This chain connects TRBV7-9 to TRBJ2-7, with 7 nucleotides matching TRBD1. This CDR3 spans 14 amino acids. V was pared by 5 bases and J by 0 bases, with 4 bases of the junction left unmatched. Germline loops: CDR1 SEHNR, CDR2 FQNEAQ (reference sequence). CDR3 DNA: TGTGCCAGCAGCCGGGGACAGCTCTCCTACGAGCAGTACTTC. Translated: CASSRGQLSYEQYF.

The chain employs TRBV11-3 and TRBJ1-1, with 10 bases identical to TRBD1. CDR1 is SGHNT, CDR2 YENEEA, per germline. This CDR3 contains 15 residues. The trim removed 4 bases at V and 5 bases at J, leaving 7 bases unmatched. The CDR3 sequence is CASSSNGQGVTEAFF. The CDR3 nucleotides read TGTGCCAGCAGCTCCAATGGACAGGGGGTTACTGAAGCTTTCTTT. Variable domain in full (rest from reference TRBV11-3 and TRBJ1-1): EAGVVQSPRYKIIEKKQPVAFWCNPISGHNTLYWYLQNLGQGPELLIRYENEEAVDDSQLPKDRFSAERLKGVDSTLKIQPAELGDSAVYLCASSSNGQGVTEAFFGQGTRLTVV.

The CDR3: CASSQSPGQLVEAEAFF. The CDR3 DNA reads as TGTGCCAGCAGCCAATCCCCGGGACAGTTGGTCGAGGCTGAAGCTTTCTTT. This chain links TRBV2 with TRBJ1-1; TRBD1 matches 7 bases. Trimming removed 6 bases from V and 6 bases from J; junction bases left unmatched: 19. Germline V gene sequence: CDR1 SNHLY, CDR2 FYNNEI. The CDR3 is 17 amino acids.

The rearrangement uses TRBV29-1 and TRBJ1-6; no definite D call. This CDR3 is 11 amino acids long. Germline CDR1 reads SQVTM; CDR2 reads ANQGSEA. As DNA, the CDR3 is TGCGCGGCGGGGTACAATTCACCCCTCCACTTT. Protein product: CAAGYNSPLHF.

This clone was counted only a few times. The rearrangement joins TRBV13 to TRBJ1-1, with D perhaps TRBD1 (6 bases). CDR1 and CDR2 (germline): PRHDT, FYEKMQ (reference sequence). Trimming pared 3 bases from V and 2 bases from J, leaving 7 bases between. The length of the CDR3 is 13 residues. The CDR3 reads CASSLGANTEAFF. CDR3 in DNA: TGTGCCAGCAGCTTGGGGGCCAACACTGAAGCTTTCTTT.